The source of this T cell receptor beta chain is a study of cytotoxic CD8 clonotypes in ibrutinib-treated CLL. CDR1 is MNHNS and CDR2 is SASEGT in the germline V gene. The CDR3 spans 17 residues. V was shortened by 4 bases and J by 0 bases, with 16 bases between the two germline ends. Produced via immunoSEQ multiplex PCR; TCRdb's table is partial and in-frame only. In the table there are about 76,000 clones, 70% to 90% of which are singletons. This TCR was sampled from a human donor with chronic lymphocytic leukemia. This material consisted of PBMCs, taken after 24 months of ibrutinib treatment. This chain connects TRBV6-1 to TRBJ1-3; maybe TRBD1 (5 bases). This chain's CDR3 is CASSAPGGVFSGNTIYF. The CDR3 DNA follows: TGTGCCAGCAGTGCTCCTGGGGGGGTCTTCTCTGGAAACACCATATATTTT.